This note documents a single T cell receptor beta chain sequence. Its antigen is currently not known. Per-base qualities were not stored, and no clone one base away is much larger. The data were taken from a study of blood T cell repertoires in COVID-19 (dated by TCRdb to 2018 to 2021). About the full investigation: Samples from collaborators originated in the United States, Italy and Spain and spanned both the acute and convalescent phases of COVID-19. The material from the prospective study consisted of cDNA or gDNA derived from T cells, B-cell-depleted T cells, or PBMCs. The dataset comprised deeply sampled blood TCRbeta repertoires from subjects exposed to, actively infected with, or recovered from COVID-19. The repertoires were made available in a free public database intended to serve as a resource for research on the immune response to SARS-CoV-2. Samples were obtained from the ongoing ImmuneRACE study (first 160 participants) and from 1,000 to 1,500 subjects provided by 6 global collaborators. Sample metadata almost always included a de-identified subject ID, COVID-19 status, age in years and sex. HLA class I and class II types, where available, came from metadata supplied by the sample provider rather than from assay-based typing. Findings and caveats that apply to the study as a whole: How much clinical and demographic metadata was included differed by source and by participant, and the metadata was provided uncurated.

TCRbeta CDR3 regions were amplified from genomic DNA by means of the immunoSEQ Assay, a bias-controlled multiplex PCR. In the source study's methods: The number of nucleated cells in each sample was estimated by amplification of reference gene primers within the assay. To quantify the absolute abundance of each unique TCRbeta CDR3 rearrangement, sequence reads were collapsed and filtered. For each sample, productive Simpson clonality was calculated by taking the square root of Simpson's diversity index across productive rearrangements. TCRdb mirrors the immuneACCESS table, restricted to in-frame sequences. Some clones are absent from its copies; in checked studies, under half trace to an unresolved V gene, and the reason for the others is unknown. V, J and clone size derive from that table, while D and trimming were established from the DNA sequence. The sample table records roughly 150,000 clones; 80% of these occur just once. Jointly, the top ten make up approximately 5% of the sample.

Whole blood was collected in K2EDTA tubes by collaborating institutions according to the institutions' own protocols. For TCRbeta analysis, collaborators shipped samples in one of three forms: frozen whole blood, isolated PBMCs, or DNA extracted from either of those sample types. The sequencing input was peripheral blood. This clonotype was obtained from a woman between 50 and 59 years old with acute or convalescent COVID-19.

The CDR3 protein: CASSYGDSEQYF. The nucleotide sequence is TGTGCCAGCAGTTACGGGGACTCCGAGCAGTACTTC. The chain was built from TRBV6-2 or TRBV6-3 and TRBJ2-7, with TRBD2 as a weak D call on 6 bases. From the cysteine up to the phenylalanine, the CDR3 has a length of 12 residues. CDR3 DNA is the only sequence kept; it has 36 bases, read in frame from the first base. V and J lose 2 bases and 6 bases, and a span of 8 bases separates them. The germline V gene encodes CDR1 MNHEY and CDR2 SVGEGT.